One T cell receptor (beta chain) is described in this entry. Profiled with immunoSEQ multiplex PCR; TCRdb holds only in-frame clones, not every one. Among about 68,000 clones, over 90% were seen once, and the ten largest hold 0.9% to 1%. The CDR3 is 16 amino acids. Germline CDR1 reads SGHRS; CDR2 reads YFSETQ. The V gene end was trimmed by 0 bases and the J gene end by 10 bases; junction bases not matched to a gene: 9. These data belong to a study of T cell clones after liver transplantation. About the research overall: As an antigen-independent comparator, third-party-reactive TCRbeta sequences came from pre-transplant mixed lymphocyte reactions.

The specimen comprised CD4+ T cells from blood, sampled about 26 months after liver transplant. The V and J genes are TRBV5-1 and TRBJ1-4; 10 bases map to TRBD1. This receptor was obtained from a human patient who received a liver transplant. Certain T cells may be donor cells from the graft. The CDR3 DNA follows: TGCGCCAGCAGCTTGGAGGGCCCGGGACAGGGGACAAAACTGTTTTTT. Encoded protein: CASSLEGPGQGTKLFF.